Each of the 23 T cell receptor beta chains below was sequenced from the same sample in a study of CD8 T cells in ankylosing spondylitis. Study results and limitations: Ankylosing spondylitis blood appeared to be characterized by a TCR beta motif of about eight highly homologous variants.

TCRdb independently ran MiXCR on the 5' RACE reads; one entry per CDR3 protein. This sample carries 700,000 or so distinct CDR3 sequences, roughly 19% of them seen once, and the ten largest clones take under 20%. For these receptors, no antigen is known. Material for sequencing was blood, either unsorted or a sorted T cell fraction (not recorded which). The receptors originated from a male donor with ankylosing spondylitis.

This clonotype was counted between two and nine times. The chain combines TRBV7-3 with TRBJ2-3; TRBD2 is a possible D gene (7 bases). V was clipped by 2 bases and J by 5 bases, with 14 bases between them. Germline assignment: CDR1 SGHTA and CDR2 FQGTGA. This CDR3 comprises 15 residues. CDR3 coding DNA: TGTGCCAGCAGCTTAGTGGGGGGGCCTATAGATACGCAGTATTTT. Translating gives CASSLVGGPIDTQYF. Filled out from reference TRBV7-3 and TRBJ2-3, the complete variable domain reads GAGVSQTPSNKVTEKGKYVELRCDPISGHTALYWYRQSLGQGPEFLIYFQGTGAADDSGLPNDRFFAVRPEGSVSTLKIQRTERGDSAVYLCASSLVGGPIDTQYFGPGTRLTVL.

In this sample, this clonotype turned up a few times. The chain is built from TRBV7-9 and TRBJ1-1; D is possibly TRBD1 (5 bases). Germline V gene sequence: CDR1 SEHNR, CDR2 FQNEAQ (reference sequence). The CDR3 runs to 15 residues. Trimming left V 1 base short and J 3 bases short, with 12 bases between. The CDR3 protein is CASSLGNPGHTEAFF. The CDR3 bases are TGTGCCAGCAGCTTAGGGAATCCGGGACACACTGAAGCTTTCTTT.

The chain carries TRBV24-1 and TRBJ2-3; D is perhaps TRBD1 or TRBD2 (6 bases each). V dropped 5 bases and J dropped 3 bases, with 8 bases sitting between them. CDR1 and CDR2 from the germline V gene are KGHDR and SFDVKD. CDR3 length equals 13 residues. CDR3 coding DNA: TGTGCCACCAGTGGGGGGGCGACAGATACGCAGTATTTT. Translating it yields CATSGGATDTQYF.

For the CDR3, the DNA is TGTGCCAGCAACCCAGGGGGCCTTCAGCCCCAGCATTTT. It specifies CASNPGGLQPQHF. This sequence joins TRBV28 and TRBJ1-5; 8 bases line up with TRBD1. V shed 7 bases and J 6 bases; nucleotides not matched to a gene: 5. The CDR3 totals 13 residues. Looked up from germline, CDR1 is MDHEN and CDR2 is SYDVKM.

CDR3 loop: CSARDLMGPDYNEQFF. The DNA of the CDR3 is TGCAGTGCTAGAGATCTAATGGGCCCTGACTACAATGAGCAGTTCTTC. This chain links TRBV20-1 with TRBJ2-1; unclear D gene. V was shortened by 0 bases and J by 3 bases, with 15 bases between the two germline ends. Per the germline V gene, CDR1 is DFQATT and CDR2 is SNEGSKA (reference sequence). CDR3 length: 16 amino acids.

This chain connects TRBV20-1 to TRBJ2-7; 13 nucleotides match TRBD2. The CDR3 runs 16 residues. Per germline, CDR1 DFQATT and CDR2 SNEGSKA (reference sequence). V was pared by 2 bases and J by 5 bases, with 9 bases of the junction left unmatched. CDR3 nucleotide sequence: TGCAGTGCTAGACGCCGACTAGCGGGAGGCTACCACGAGCAGTACTTC. This encodes CSARRRLAGGYHEQYF.

This clonotype appeared many times. The chain employs TRBV25-1 and TRBJ2-1, with TRBD2 matching over 8 bases. CDR3 size: 11 residues. V shed 10 bases, J shed 8 bases, and the junction held 4 bases outside the gene matches. Germline CDR1 reads MGHDK; CDR2 reads SYGVNS. The CDR3, as DNA: TGTGCCACCGGAGCGGGAGATGAGCAGTTCTTC. This sequence encodes CATGAGDEQFF. Together with reference TRBV25-1 and TRBJ2-1, the CDR3 gives the full variable domain: EADIYQTPRYLVIGTGKKITLECSQTMGHDKMYWYQQDPGMELHLIHYSYGVNSTEKGDLSSESTVSRIRTEHFPLTLESARPSHTSQYLCATGAGDEQFFGPGTRLTVL.

This clonotype showed up just a few times. This chain connects TRBV10-3 to TRBJ2-1, with D perhaps being TRBD1 or TRBD2 (5 bases each). The CDR3 is made up of 14 amino acids. CDR1 is ENHRY, CDR2 SYGVKD, per germline. Trimming took off 8 bases at V and 2 bases at J, with 13 bases between the two ends. The CDR3 DNA follows: TGTGCCATCGCCGAAGGGACCACCTACAATGAGCAGTTCTTC. Protein product: CAIAEGTTYNEQFF.

In this sample, this clonotype turned up a few times. The chain joins TRBV27 to TRBJ1-5; D may be TRBD1 (5 bases). Germline lookup yields CDR1 MNHEY and CDR2 SMNVEV (reference sequence). With 3 bases removed from V and 6 bases from J, the gap between germline ends came to 12 bases. CDR3 length: 14 amino acids. As DNA, the CDR3 is TGTGCCAGCAGTTTTCGGGGCCTAGGTCAGCCCCAGCATTTT. Amino acid sequence: CASSFRGLGQPQHF.

This clonotype was picked up many times. This chain joins TRBV15 and TRBJ2-7; 7 positions match TRBD1. This CDR3 contains 14 residues. J lost 5 bases, V lost 5 bases, and 9 bases had no gene match. The germline CDR1 and CDR2 sequences are LNHNV and YYDKDF (reference sequence). DNA for the CDR3: TGTGCCACCAGCTTACGACAGGGTGAAGACGAGCAGTACTTC. This codes for CATSLRQGEDEQYF.

The chain carries TRBV9 and TRBJ2-3; D may be TRBD1 (6 bases). CDR3 length: 17 residues. V lost 0 bases to trimming and J lost 0 bases, with 14 bases between them. Germline V lookup: CDR1 SGDLS, CDR2 YYNGEE. The CDR3 sequence: CASSVVDNRVSTDTQYF. CDR3 in DNA: TGTGCCAGCAGCGTAGTGGATAACAGGGTGAGCACAGATACGCAGTATTTT.

The chain has TRBV4-2 and TRBJ2-7, with D tentatively TRBD1 (6 bases). V shed 0 bases and J shed 4 bases, with 16 bases lying between them. This CDR3 is 16 amino acids long. CDR1 and CDR2 (germline): LGHNA, YNFKEQ. CDR3 nucleotides: TGTGCCAGCAGCCAAGATTTTATGACAGGCGATTACGAGCAGTACTTC. Amino acid sequence: CASSQDFMTGDYEQYF.

J is TRBJ2-1 and V is TRBV6-1, with 8 bases fitting TRBD2. V dropped 11 bases and J dropped 6; count of bases not matched to a gene: 9. The CDR3 consists of 13 residues. Germline-derived CDR1 and CDR2 are MNHNS and SASEGT. The CDR3, as DNA: TGTGCCCTGCGGGGGGTCGCCTCCAATGAGCAGTTCTTC. The encoded protein is CALRGVASNEQFF.

This clonotype was observed a few times. The chain combines TRBV12-3 or TRBV12-4 with TRBJ2-5; no clear D gene. V was cut by 4 bases and J by 0 bases, with 9 bases left in between. The CDR3 contains 14 residues. The CDR3 DNA reads as TGTGCCAGCAGTTACTTACCGAACCAAGAGACCCAGTACTTC. Protein: CASSYLPNQETQYF.

The sample holds a few counts of this clonotype. The rearrangement links TRBV27 to TRBJ2-1; 7 nucleotides agree with TRBD2. The V and J ends lost 9 bases and 10 bases, in that order; junction bases with no gene match: 21. The germline CDR1 and CDR2 sequences are MNHEY and SMNVEV (reference sequence). The CDR3 spans 16 residues. The DNA for the CDR3 is TGTGCCAGTGTCCAAGCGAGCGGGGCCACGGTAAGGGAGCAGTTCTTC. This codes for CASVQASGATVREQFF.

The V call is TRBV3-1, the J call TRBJ2-3; 8 bases are a match to TRBD2. The CDR3 has 14 amino acids. With V trimmed by 6 bases and J by 4 bases, 6 bases remained unmatched. In germline, CDR1 is LGHDT, CDR2 YNNKEL (reference sequence). CDR3 protein: CASSPTRGADTQYF. CDR3 DNA sequence: TGTGCCAGCAGTCCTACGCGGGGGGCAGATACGCAGTATTTT.

V usage is TRBV11-2 and J usage is TRBJ2-1, with D uncertain. CDR1 is SGHAT and CDR2 is FQNNGV in the germline V gene. The CDR3 loop spans 13 amino acids. V was clipped by 7 bases and J by 5 bases, with 12 bases between them. The CDR3 DNA follows: TGTGCCAGCAAATCCCCACCAAACAATGAGCAGTTCTTC. Translation gives CASKSPPNNEQFF. Filled out from reference TRBV11-2 and TRBJ2-1, the complete variable domain reads EAGVAQSPRYKIIEKRQSVAFWCNPISGHATLYWYQQILGQGPKLLIQFQNNGVVDDSQLPKDRFSAERLKGVDSTLKIQPAKLEDSAVYLCASKSPPNNEQFFGPGTRLTVL.

This clonotype was counted ten times or more. The genes are TRBV5-1 and TRBJ2-7; D may be TRBD2 (6 bases). Trimming pared 3 bases from V and 2 bases from J, leaving 15 bases between. CDR3 length: 15 residues. Germline V CDR1 and CDR2: SGHRS, YFSETQ. The CDR3 here is CASSSPGTYTYEQYF. In nucleotides, the CDR3 is TGCGCCAGCAGCTCCCCCGGGACTTACACCTACGAGCAGTACTTC. Variable domain in full (rest from reference TRBV5-1 and TRBJ2-7): KAGVTQTPRYLIKTRGQQVTLSCSPISGHRSVSWYQQTPGQGLQFLFEYFSETQRNKGNFPGRFSGRQFSNSRSEMNVSTLELGDSALYLCASSSPGTYTYEQYFGPGTRLTVT.

This clonotype was recorded at least ten times. This sequence joins TRBV4-1 and TRBJ2-6; D gene ambiguous. V gave up 3 bases and J gave up 2 bases, with 8 bases separating them. The CDR3 runs 15 residues. The germline CDR1 and CDR2 sequences are MGHRA and YSYEKL. CDR3 sequence reads: CASSHPGTGANVLTF. The CDR3 nucleotides are TGCGCCAGCAGCCATCCGGGTACTGGGGCCAACGTCCTGACTTTC.

The chain combines TRBV20-1 with TRBJ2-3; D possibly corresponds to TRBD2 (6 bases). Trimming cost V 1 base and J 2 bases, with 13 bases left between them. CDR3 size: 15 residues. CDR1 DFQATT and CDR2 SNEGSKA come from the germline V gene (reference sequence). The CDR3 sequence is CSARVQEGITDTQYF. In DNA, the CDR3 is TGCAGTGCTAGAGTCCAGGAGGGGATCACAGATACGCAGTATTTT.

The J gene is TRBJ2-1, the V gene TRBV20-1; TRBD2 matches at 7 bases. The CDR3 consists of 15 residues. Germline V CDR1 and CDR2: DFQATT, SNEGSKA (reference sequence). V gave up 0 bases and J gave up 3 bases; unmatched junction bases: 5. The CDR3 DNA follows: TGCAGTGCTAGAGATCTTGGGGGGGGCTACAATGAGCAGTTCTTC. Its protein product is CSARDLGGGYNEQFF.

This clonotype appeared many times. The V call is TRBV7-8, the J call TRBJ2-3; unclear D gene. Germline V CDR1 and CDR2: SGHVS, FQNEAQ. The CDR3 loop spans 12 amino acids. Trimming removed 7 bases from V and 2 bases from J, with 7 bases in between. The CDR3 nucleotides read TGTGCCAGCACCCAATTCACAGATACGCAGTATTTT. This codes for CASTQFTDTQYF.

This clonotype was counted at least ten times. The V and J genes are TRBV28 and TRBJ2-5; 12 bases align to TRBD2. The CDR3 extends over 15 amino acids. The germline V gene encodes CDR1 MDHEN and CDR2 SYDVKM. With V trimmed by 7 bases and J by 5 bases, 8 bases remained unmatched. The CDR3 nucleotides read TGTGCCAGCACGGCGACTAGCGGGAGTTGGGAGACCCAGTACTTC. This codes for CASTATSGSWETQYF.